The clone carrying this T cell receptor beta chain was recorded a few times. Antigen specificity is unknown. A second PCR of about 7 to 12 cycles used a sample-barcoded 5' primer and a J-beta primer mix. Each CDR3 protein gets one entry after TCRdb re-called the 5' RACE reads with MiXCR. This table has around 780,000 distinct CDR3 sequences, roughly 56% appearing once. This sample is drawn from a study of blood T cells in healthy people across ages. Whole-study findings and limits: Observed TCR beta diversity per million T cells went down as age went up. This fall followed a roughly linear course with age.

Germline V gives CDR1 SQVTM, CDR2 ANQGSEA. The CDR3 consists of 15 residues. Every participating donor contributed roughly 10 milliliters of peripheral blood through a draw. Researchers isolated at least 7 million PBMCs per sample. The source material was blood. The receptor's source is a man aged 35-49 years in good health. The chain joins TRBV29-1 to TRBJ2-5, with a weak D call TRBD1 (6 bases). Matching the DNA end better, TRBJ2-4 makes the J call doubtful. The CDR3: CSASPGQTRGDIQYF. The CDR3 DNA is TGCAGCGCATCCCCCGGACAGACGAGAGGGGACATTCAGTACTTC.